Included here is one TCR beta chain sequence, with context. Its matching antigen is unknown. TCRdb's table, derived via immunoSEQ multiplex PCR, lists solely in-frame clones and lacks some. The sample carries approximately 260,000 clones, about 86% recorded once. The donors were in the approximately 110-subject validation cohort; that cohort was separate from the approximately 730-subject first cohort. These data are taken from a study of cytomegalovirus exposure and HLA in healthy donors. Study observations and caveats: In vitro confirmation showed three CMV-associated chains to be CMV antigen specific. Rarity characterized most TCR sequences, yet some public TCRs appeared in many donors. In the roughly 130 validation repertoires, a later analysis found that first-cohort TCR clusters tended to co-occur.

The origin of this receptor is a woman aged 25 to 39 in good health and CMV-seropositive. The material sequenced was PBMCs.

The CDR3 sequence is CASSSHLSGANVLTF. In DNA, the CDR3 is TGTGCCAGCAGCTCGCACCTATCTGGGGCCAACGTCCTGACTTTC. The gene calls are TRBV14 and TRBJ2-6; D is undetermined. The V end was cut by 5 bases, the J end by 1 base, with 9 bases between. Per germline, CDR1 SGHDN and CDR2 FVKESK. This CDR3 comprises 15 residues.